The rows below give T cell receptor beta chains drawn from one sample of a study of cytomegalovirus exposure and HLA in healthy donors. Profiled with immunoSEQ multiplex PCR; TCRdb holds only in-frame clones, not every one. Here the sample spans some 150,000 clones, more than 75% being singletons. Sequencing was performed on PBMCs. All receptors come from a man younger than 35 in good health and CMV-seropositive. Each CDR3 is given with its conserved first and last residue. The order of the fields is clone size, J gene, V gene, CDR3 length, D gene, CDR3 DNA, CDR3 protein. D genes are given only for firm matches. Some rows mark clone size as missing; the rest say once, few, many or name a class of expanded clone.

>NA|TRBJ1-5|TRBV5-5|15|NA
TGTGCCAGCAGCTGGGCAGGCTATAGCAATCAGCCCCAGCATTTT
CASSWAGYSNQPQHF
>NA|TRBJ2-5|TRBV18|15|TRBD2
TGTGCCAGCTCACCTTCTAGCGGGAGGTCGGAGACCCAGTACTTC
CASSPSSGRSETQYF
>NA|TRBJ1-1|TRBV6-5|14|NA
TGTGCCAGCAGTTACTCGGGGGGTAACACTGAAGCTTTCTTT
CASSYSGGNTEAFF
>NA|TRBJ2-5|TRBV5-4|14|NA
TGTGCCAGCAGCTTGGACAGGGTCGGAGAGACCCAGTACTTC
CASSLDRVGETQYF
>NA|TRBJ1-5|TRBV5-6|14|NA
TGTGCCAGCAGCTTGGTCGGTCACAATCAGCCCCAGCATTTT
CASSLVGHNQPQHF
>NA|TRBJ1-1|TRBV29-1|13|TRBD1
TGCAGCGTCGACAGGGGACTGAACACTGAAGCTTTCTTT
CSVDRGLNTEAFF
>NA|TRBJ1-2|TRBV29-1|13|TRBD1
TGCAGCGTTGCTTTGGGGACAGGGGTGGGCTACACCTTC
CSVALGTGVGYTF
>once|TRBJ1-2|TRBV5-1|14|TRBD1
TGCGCCAGCAGCTTGGACTGGACAGGGGGAGGCTACACCTTC
CASSLDWTGGGYTF
>NA|TRBJ2-1|TRBV5-1|15|TRBD1
TGCGCCAGCAGCTTCGCGGGACAGGGGTACAATGAGCAGTTCTTC
CASSFAGQGYNEQFF
>NA|TRBJ2-7|TRBV19|14|TRBD1
TGTGCCAGTAGTAAATGGACAGGGGAAAACGAGCAGTACTTC
CASSKWTGENEQYF
>NA|TRBJ1-2|TRBV6-6|14|TRBD1
TGTGCCAGCACCACGACAGGGGAGAACTATGGCTACACCTTC
CASTTTGENYGYTF
>NA|TRBJ2-3|TRBV19|15|NA
TGTGCCAGTAGTATGGGTAGGGGTGGGCGGGATACGCAGTATTTT
CASSMGRGGRDTQYF
>NA|TRBJ2-7|TRBV10-3|12|TRBD1
TGTGCCATAGGACAGGAAGACTACGAGCAGTACTTC
CAIGQEDYEQYF
>NA|TRBJ2-3|TRBV10-3|12|NA
TGTGCCATCACCGGGAGTGCAGATACGCAGTATTTT
CAITGSADTQYF
>NA|TRBJ1-6|TRBV2|11|NA
TGTGCCAGCCGGGTGCTTTCACCCCTCCACTTT
CASRVLSPLHF
>NA|TRBJ2-1|TRBV2|16|NA
TGTGCCAGCAGTGAATGGGGGGACCCCTCCTACAATGAGCAGTTCTTC
CASSEWGDPSYNEQFF
>NA|TRBJ1-5|TRBV2|14|TRBD1
TGTGCCAGTTCGACAGGGGAATCAAATCAGCCCCAGCATTTT
CASSTGESNQPQHF
>NA|TRBJ1-6|TRBV6-5|14|NA
TGTGCCAGCACTAACATTCGAGGGTTTTCACCCCTCCACTTT
CASTNIRGFSPLHF
>NA|TRBJ2-1|TRBV5-6|16|NA
TGTGCCAGCAGCAGAACCCAGGGCCAGACCTACAATGAGCAGTTCTTC
CASSRTQGQTYNEQFF
>NA|TRBJ2-7|TRBV7-9|16|TRBD1
TGTGCCAGCAGCACCAGGACAGGGGGCGTTATGTACGAGCAGTACTTC
CASSTRTGGVMYEQYF
>NA|TRBJ2-7|TRBV6-1|12|TRBD1
TGTGCCAGTTGGGACAGCTTATACGAGCAGTACTTC
CASWDSLYEQYF
>NA|TRBJ1-2|TRBV6-5|15|TRBD1
TGTGCCAGCTGTACCGGGACAGGGCTGGTGTATGGCTACACCTTC
CASCTGTGLVYGYTF
>NA|TRBJ2-1|TRBV2|15|TRBD2
TGTGCCAGCAGTGAATTAGCGGGAGGCTACAATGAGCAGTTCTTC
CASSELAGGYNEQFF
>NA|TRBJ1-2|TRBV21-1|17|NA
TGTGCCAGCAGGGCGAACGGACTGACAGGGGCCGACGAGGGCTACACCTTC
CASRANGLTGADEGYTF
>NA|TRBJ1-1|TRBV6-6|16|TRBD1
TGTGCCAGCAGTTCACCGACAGGGCAGGGGGGCACTGAAGCTTTCTTT
CASSSPTGQGGTEAFF
>NA|TRBJ2-1|TRBV7-9|14|TRBD1
TGTGCCAGCAGCTCGTCGACAGGGTTCAATGAGCAGTTCTTC
CASSSSTGFNEQFF
>NA|TRBJ2-3|TRBV4-1|15|NA
TGCGCCAGCAGCCAAATCGGCGGGGGCCCCTTAGAAGGTAATTTT
CASSQIGGGPLEGNF